This T cell receptor (beta chain) was captured in a study of T-cell memory formation after mild COVID-19. The overall study: TCR clustering was largely donor specific.

TCRdb fed the 5' RACE reads into MiXCR, producing one record per CDR3 protein. The sample yields fewer than 350,000 distinct CDR3 sequences, about a sixth seen once. General observations from the study: Some responding clones appeared in pre-infection memory, suggesting cross-reactive memory joined.

Deletions cut 7 bases from V and 2 bases from J, with 9 bases between. The germline V gene has CDR1 SNHLY and CDR2 FYNNEI. CDR3 size: 13 residues. This clonotype was seen only a few times. Antigen unknown. Material: PBMCs or a T cell subset sorted from them (not recorded which). This clonotype was sampled from a man between 18 and 29 years old who had mild COVID-19 (a few samples of this study predate the infection). Cell type and time point are not known. The gene calls are TRBV2 and TRBJ2-1; D not resolved. The CDR3 sequence is CASTRPTYNEQFF. The CDR3 DNA is TGTGCCAGCACGAGGCCCACCTACAATGAGCAGTTCTTC.